These 30 T cell receptor beta chains were all obtained from the same sample, sequenced in a study of T cells in Graves' hyperthyroidism and ophthalmopathy. What was amplified from RNA transcripts were TCR beta CDR3 regions. HTBI primers were the set used in a first-round RT-PCR of the TCR CDR3. In TCRdb, the multiplex PCR reads were re-called with MiXCR into one record per CDR3 protein. The data hold 460,000 or so distinct CDR3 sequences, with 13% to 15% observed a single time. Sequencing used blood. These receptors all stem from a woman aged 18-29 years with Graves' hyperthyroidism.

The sample holds a few counts of this clonotype. The V gene is TRBV10-3, the J gene TRBJ1-1; no firm D call. This CDR3 has 14 amino acids. Germline V lookup: CDR1 ENHRY, CDR2 SYGVKD. The V end was cut by 2 bases, the J end by 4 bases, with 11 bases between. CDR3 residues: CAISEISGSTEAFF. CDR3 bases: TGTGCCATCAGTGAGATTAGTGGGAGCACTGAAGCTTTCTTT.

V and J are TRBV7-3 and TRBJ2-2, with 13 bases identical to TRBD2. The CDR3 runs 20 residues. V was clipped by 1 base and J by 0 bases; unmatched bases: 8. The V gene's germline CDR1 is SGHTA and CDR2 FQGTGA. The CDR3 reads CASSLKGLAGPTTNTGELFF. Here the CDR3 DNA reads TGTGCCAGCAGCTTAAAGGGACTAGCGGGACCCACAACGAACACCGGGGAGCTGTTTTTT.

This clonotype was recorded many times. The chain is built from TRBV24-1 and TRBJ2-2; 7 bases map to TRBD2. With V trimmed by 4 bases and J by 0 bases, 7 bases remained unmatched. This CDR3 has 17 residues. CDR1 and CDR2 (germline): KGHDR, SFDVKD. As DNA, the CDR3 is TGTGCCACCAGTGAGTTTCCCGGACTAGCGAACACCGGGGAGCTGTTTTTT. It specifies CATSEFPGLANTGELFF.

The chain has TRBV6-1 and TRBJ2-7; D perhaps matches TRBD2 (5 bases). V was trimmed by 0 bases and J by 2 bases, leaving 14 bases between them. Looked up from germline, CDR1 is MNHNS and CDR2 is SASEGT. The CDR3 totals 16 residues. CDR3 bases: TGTGCCAGCAGTGAAGCGCTTCGTTCGGGGACCTACGAGCAGTACGTC. This translates into CASSEALRSGTYEQYV.

There are many counts of this clonotype. CDR3 bases: TGTGCCAGCAGGAGCGGGAGGGCCGCCGGGGAGCTGTTTTTT. It codes for CASRSGRAAGELFF. The gene calls are TRBV27 and TRBJ2-2, with 10 bases matching TRBD2. V was clipped by 6 bases and J by 6 bases; unmatched bases: 4. Germline CDR1 and CDR2: MNHEY and SMNVEV (reference sequence). The CDR3 extends over 14 amino acids.

This chain connects TRBV5-6 to TRBJ1-3; 8 nucleotides line up with TRBD1. The CDR3 is made up of 15 amino acids. Germline-derived CDR1 and CDR2 are SGHDT and YYEEEE. Losses at the gene ends were 1 base for V and 4 bases for J; bases not matched to a gene: 4. CDR3 sequence reads: CASSLSWDRGNTIYF. The CDR3 DNA is TGTGCCAGCAGCTTGTCGTGGGACAGGGGAAACACCATATATTTT.

The table lists this clonotype with many counts. This chain connects TRBV12-3 or TRBV12-4 to TRBJ2-6; 11 bases line up with TRBD1. With V trimmed by 8 bases and J by 4 bases, 10 bases remained unmatched. The CDR3 is 17 amino acids. CDR3 in DNA: TGTGCCAGCGTACTACGGACAGGGGGCGCGGGGGCCAACGTCCTGACTTTC. Encoded protein: CASVLRTGGAGANVLTF.

Comment on this clonotype: The junction does not match germline at one end; this may be a read error. CDR3: CASSTGLDQPPHF. CDR3 bases: TGTGCCTCTAGTACCGGTTTGGATCAGCCCCCGCATTTT. This chain links TRBV30 with TRBJ1-5; D unresolved. Germline V lookup: CDR1 GTSNPN, CDR2 SVGIG (reference sequence). This CDR3 is 13 amino acids long.

The chain recombines TRBV7-4 with TRBJ2-7, with TRBD1 matching 9 bases. CDR1 is SGHVT and CDR2 is SQSDAQ in the germline V gene. CDR3 size: 16 residues. V was pared by 5 bases and J by 0 bases, with 8 bases of the junction left unmatched. CDR3 sequence reads: CASSLLTGGDSYEQYV. In DNA, the CDR3 is TGTGCCAGCAGCCTCTTAACAGGGGGCGACTCCTACGAGCAGTACGTC.

This clonotype was counted once. A much larger clone lies one base from this, so it may be a read error. The rearrangement joins TRBV6-2 or TRBV6-3 to TRBJ2-7, with 7 bases identical to TRBD2. This CDR3 comprises 13 residues. Germline CDR1 and CDR2: MNHEY and SVGEGT. The junction had 6 bases not matched to a gene; V was cut back by 6 bases and J by 4 bases. CDR3 coding DNA: TGTGCCAGCAGGATGGGGGGGTCTTACGAGCAGTACTTC. Translated, it gives CASRMGGSYEQYF.

The genes are TRBV7-3 and TRBJ2-1, with 7 positions matching TRBD2. CDR1 and CDR2 (germline): SGHTA, FQGTGA. The length of the CDR3 is 15 residues. CDR3 coding DNA: TGTGGCTTAGCCTGGCGGGAGTTCTTCTACAATGAGCAGTTCTTC. Protein sequence: CGLAWREFFYNEQFF.

A single count supports this clonotype. A read error is possible here, since a much larger clone lies one base away. The chain uses TRBV25-1 and TRBJ2-7; D remains ambiguous. CDR3 length equals 13 residues. CDR1 and CDR2 from the germline V gene are MGHDK and SYGVNS. V was pared by 6 bases and J by 3 bases, with 12 bases between. The CDR3 sequence is CASSPLGFYEQYF. CDR3 sequence (DNA): TGTGCCAGCAGCCCTCTGGGCTTCTACGAGCAGTACTTC.

This clonotype was counted only a few times. The chain couples TRBV19 to TRBJ2-7; TRBD2 matches 7 bases. Germline V gene sequence: CDR1 LNHDA, CDR2 SQIVND (reference sequence). This CDR3 has 12 amino acids. Trimming took 3 bases from V and 9 from J; bases not matched to a gene: 5. The CDR3 coding sequence is TGTGCCAGTAGTATCAGCGGGGAGGCGCAGTACTTC. As protein: CASSISGEAQYF.

This clonotype has a handful of counts. The CDR3 bases are TGTGCCAGCAGCATACAGGGGGCAAGGGATGGCTACACCTTC. Translation gives CASSIQGARDGYTF. The rearrangement links TRBV13 to TRBJ1-2; the match to TRBD1 covers 9 bases. Germline CDR1 is PRHDT and CDR2 is FYEKMQ (reference sequence). The CDR3 is made up of 14 amino acids. V trimming: 5 bases; J trimming: 6 bases; junction bases outside the gene matches: 7.

The rearrangement uses TRBV7-2 and TRBJ1-1; D remains unclear. V was cut by 5 bases and J by 1 base, with 11 bases left in between. CDR1 is SGHTA, CDR2 FQGNSA, per germline. CDR3 length: 14 residues. The CDR3 nucleotides read TGTGCCAGCAGCGCCCGGAAAGGGAACACTGAAGCTTTCTTT. Its protein is CASSARKGNTEAFF.

This clonotype was recorded many times. This chain links TRBV11-3 with TRBJ2-1; maybe TRBD2 (6 bases). V dropped 2 bases and J dropped 5 bases, with 13 bases sitting between them. From germline, CDR1 is SGHNT and CDR2 YENEEA. The length of the CDR3 is 15 residues. CDR3 DNA sequence: TGTGCCAGCAGCTTATTCGGGAGTGGACACAATGAGCAGTTCTTC. It yields the protein CASSLFGSGHNEQFF.

This chain's CDR3 is CASSLGTGSRAFF. The CDR3, as DNA: TGTGCCAGCAGCTTAGGAACAGGGTCTAGAGCTTTCTTT. The J gene is TRBJ1-1, the V gene TRBV7-2; D possibly corresponds to TRBD1 (6 bases). Trimming took off 1 base at V and 10 bases at J, with 13 bases between the two ends. This CDR3 has 13 residues. The germline gives CDR1 SGHTA, CDR2 FQGNSA.

This chain connects TRBV13 to TRBJ2-7; 7 bases line up with TRBD1. This CDR3 contains 15 residues. Germline values: CDR1 PRHDT, CDR2 FYEKMQ (reference sequence). Germline trimming cut 5 bases from V and 2 bases from J; bases unmatched to any gene: 9. CDR3 bases: TGTGCCAGCAGCCCGGGTACAGGGGCGACCTACGAGCAGTACTTC. It specifies CASSPGTGATYEQYF.

This clonotype has ten or more counts. The rearrangement links TRBV2 to TRBJ2-1; 8 bases fit TRBD2. Germline CDR1 SNHLY, CDR2 FYNNEI. V dropped 9 bases and J dropped 7; count of bases not matched to a gene: 14. The CDR3 covers 15 residues. Written as DNA, the CDR3 is TGTGCCAGAACGGGGGGGGCTAGCGGACGGAATGAGCAGTTCTTC. Its protein product is CARTGGASGRNEQFF.

The table lists this clonotype with many counts. The chain uses TRBV7-8 and TRBJ2-1; 9 positions match TRBD2. The germline V gene has CDR1 SGHVS and CDR2 FQNEAQ. There are 14 residues in the CDR3. V lost 1 base and J lost 9; bases outside the gene matches: 4. CDR3 DNA: TGTGCCAGCAGCTTAGGCGGGAGGGGGAGTGAGCAGTTCTTC. Its protein product is CASSLGGRGSEQFF.

This clonotype was counted at least ten times. The rearrangement links TRBV29-1 to TRBJ1-1; D is unclear. Trimming took off 2 bases at V and 3 bases at J, with 13 bases between the two ends. This CDR3 has 14 residues. CDR1 and CDR2 (germline): SQVTM, ANQGSEA. CDR3 loop: CSVEKGYLYTEAFF. In DNA, the CDR3 is TGCAGCGTTGAAAAGGGATACCTTTACACTGAAGCTTTCTTT.

This rearrangement joins TRBV12-5 to TRBJ2-6; unclear D gene. The CDR3 has 14 residues. Trimming took 4 bases from V and 0 from J, leaving 4 bases between them. Looked up from germline, CDR1 is LGHNT and CDR2 is FRNRAP. CDR3 loop: CASGSTSGANVLTF. CDR3 DNA sequence: TGTGCTAGTGGTTCGACCTCTGGGGCCAACGTCCTGACTTTC.

In its sample, this clonotype was seen once. A much bigger clone sits one base away, suggesting this may be a read error. V usage is TRBV6-5 and J usage is TRBJ2-4, with D maybe TRBD1 (5 bases). This CDR3 comprises 18 residues. Germline V gene sequence: CDR1 MNHEY, CDR2 SVGAGI. The DNA for the CDR3 is TGTGCCAGCAGTTACCTCGGTGAAGGGGCGATAGCCAAAAACTTTCAGTACTTC. It translates to CASSYLGEGAIAKNFQYF.

This clonotype was seen repeatedly, ten times or more. V and J are TRBV12-3 or TRBV12-4 and TRBJ2-2; D unresolved. Trimming cost V 8 bases and J 1 base, with 2 bases left between them. The CDR3 length is 11 residues. The CDR3 spells CASWNTGELFF. CDR3 nucleotides: TGTGCCAGCTGGAACACCGGGGAGCTGTTTTTT.

This clonotype was seen at least ten times. The chain has TRBV7-9 and TRBJ1-4; TRBD1 matches 7 bases. The CDR3 consists of 14 residues. CDR1 SEHNR and CDR2 FQNEAQ come from the germline V gene (reference sequence). The V segment lost 5 bases and the J segment 8 bases; nucleotides outside the gene matches: 8. The CDR3 loop is CASSNRQGPEKLFF. As DNA, the CDR3 is TGTGCCAGCAGCAATCGACAGGGCCCCGAAAAACTGTTTTTT.

V and J are TRBV20-1 and TRBJ2-4; D assignment may be TRBD1 or TRBD2 (5 bases each). V lost 3 bases and J lost 8, with 20 bases in between. This CDR3 comprises 15 residues. Germline values: CDR1 DFQATT, CDR2 SNEGSKA (reference sequence). CDR3 protein: CSASSRAPLGDIQYF. The CDR3 coding sequence is TGCAGTGCTAGCAGCAGGGCCCCTCTGGGGGACATTCAGTACTTC.

This clonotype was counted many times. This rearrangement joins TRBV5-1 to TRBJ2-3; maybe TRBD2 (5 bases). Germline CDR1 reads SGHRS; CDR2 reads YFSETQ. This CDR3 contains 15 residues. Between the trimmed V and J ends, which lost 6 bases and 0 bases, there was a span of 14 bases. CDR3: CASNAAGPSTDTQYF. CDR3 nucleotides: TGCGCCAGCAATGCCGCGGGCCCTAGCACAGATACGCAGTATTTT.

The chain is built from TRBV10-3 and TRBJ1-2, with 7 bases that match TRBD1. Germline V lookup: CDR1 ENHRY, CDR2 SYGVKD. The junction had 9 bases not matched to a gene; V was cut back by 3 bases and J by 2 bases. This CDR3 has 16 residues. CDR3 nucleotides: TGTGCCATCAGTGACCCCCGAAACAGGGGCAACTATGGCTACACCTTC. Amino acids: CAISDPRNRGNYGYTF.

There are many counts of this clonotype. This chain uses TRBV6-6 with TRBJ2-7, with 9 bases identical to TRBD2. This CDR3 has 16 amino acids. The germline CDR1 and CDR2 sequences are MNHNY and SVGAGI (reference sequence). The V gene end was trimmed by 2 bases and the J gene end by 3 bases; junction bases not matched to a gene: 8. The CDR3 nucleotides read TGTGCCAGCAGTTACGGGCTAGCGGGGTTCGTCTACGAGCAGTACGTC. Its protein product is CASSYGLAGFVYEQYV.

This clonotype was counted ten times or more. The gene calls are TRBV19 and TRBJ1-1; weak D call: TRBD1 (6 bases). V was clipped by 6 bases and J by 6 bases, with 20 bases between them. The CDR3 runs to 15 residues. The germline V gene encodes CDR1 LNHDA and CDR2 SQIVND (reference sequence). The CDR3 nucleotides are TGTGCCAGTAGCATACGATTCAACAGGGTCCCTGAAGCTTTCTTT. Translating gives CASSIRFNRVPEAFF.